The 32 T cell receptor beta chains below were found in one sample sequenced in a study of technical replicates of blood from a few donors. Sequenced by immunoSEQ multiplex PCR; TCRdb stores in-frame clones only, minus some. Among 100,000 or so clones, 96% were seen once, and the ten largest hold more than 0.3%. Sequencing was performed on T cells isolated from PBMCs. The receptors shown here come from a human donor in good health.

The rearrangement uses TRBV28 and TRBJ1-4; weak D call: TRBD1 (6 bases). CDR1 and CDR2 (germline): MDHEN, SYDVKM. This CDR3 has 16 amino acids. The V end lost 0 bases, the J end lost 7 bases, and 15 bases lay between the germline ends. The CDR3 protein is CASSLWGQGMGEKLFF. CDR3 DNA sequence: TGTGCCAGCAGTTTATGGGGTCAGGGGATGGGTGAAAAACTGTTTTTT.

The chain uses TRBV27 and TRBJ2-7; D remains unclear. This CDR3 region has 12 residues. Per germline, CDR1 MNHEY and CDR2 SMNVEV (reference sequence). Trimming shortened V by 0 bases and J by 3 bases, and 3 bases separated the two germline ends. CDR3 in DNA: TGTGCCAGCAGTTTATCTCTCTACGAGCAGTACTTC. Translation gives CASSLSLYEQYF.

The CDR3: CASSFRLGLGYEQFF. CDR3 DNA: TGTGCCAGCAGCTTTAGACTAGGTTTAGGCTATGAGCAGTTCTTC. The rearrangement uses TRBV7-8 and TRBJ2-1; maybe TRBD2 (6 bases). The V gene lost 3 bases and the J gene lost 8 bases, with 17 bases spanning the gap. The CDR3 runs 15 residues. Germline lookup yields CDR1 SGHVS and CDR2 FQNEAQ.

The V and J genes are TRBV30 and TRBJ1-4, with 9 bases matching TRBD1. V shed 2 bases and J 6 bases; nucleotides not matched to a gene: 4. This CDR3 is built from 14 residues. Looked up from germline, CDR1 is GTSNPN and CDR2 is SVGIG (reference sequence). This CDR3 is CAWSTGTGYEKLFF. The CDR3 bases are TGTGCCTGGAGTACCGGGACAGGGTATGAAAAACTGTTTTTT.

The chain uses TRBV9 and TRBJ1-2; TRBD1 agrees at 9 bases. There are 14 residues in the CDR3. The germline V gene encodes CDR1 SGDLS and CDR2 YYNGEE. J was trimmed by 6 bases and V by 3 bases; bases with no gene match: 6. CDR3 protein: CASSAQQGANGYTF. The CDR3, as DNA: TGTGCCAGCAGCGCGCAACAGGGGGCAAATGGCTACACCTTC.

The chain combines TRBV9 with TRBJ2-7, with 8 bases aligning to TRBD2. Germline CDR1 SGDLS, CDR2 YYNGEE. V shed 0 bases and J 6 bases; nucleotides not matched to a gene: 8. The CDR3 sequence is 15 residues long. DNA for the CDR3: TGTGCCAGCAGCGTAGAAGCGGGAGTTTCTGGCGAGCAGTACTTC. Its translation: CASSVEAGVSGEQYF.

This chain joins TRBV6-1 and TRBJ2-7, with 12 bases lining up with TRBD2. This CDR3 is built from 18 residues. V was clipped by 2 bases and J by 0 bases; unmatched bases: 8. Germline values: CDR1 MNHNS, CDR2 SASEGT. Written as DNA, the CDR3 is TGTGCCAGCAGTGAACCCGGACTAGCGGGACTAAGCTCCTACGAGCAGTACTTC. The encoded protein is CASSEPGLAGLSSYEQYF.

The V and J genes are TRBV4-3 and TRBJ2-2; possible D gene TRBD2, 5 bases. Per germline, CDR1 LGHNA and CDR2 YSLEER. V lost 0 bases to trimming and J lost 4 bases, with 12 bases between them. The CDR3 has 16 residues. Here the CDR3 DNA reads TGCGCCAGCAGCCAAGAGCGGGCCAGGCTCACCGGGGAGCTGTTTTTT. Encoded protein: CASSQERARLTGELFF.

V usage is TRBV6-1 and J usage is TRBJ1-1, with D possibly being TRBD1 (6 bases). V dropped 7 bases and J dropped 0 bases, with 15 bases sitting between them. Germline V gives CDR1 MNHNS, CDR2 SASEGT. This CDR3 is 15 amino acids long. The CDR3 loop reads CASTALQGMNTEAFF. In DNA, the CDR3 is TGTGCCAGCACCGCACTACAGGGTATGAACACTGAAGCTTTCTTT.

The J gene is TRBJ1-4, the V gene TRBV5-6; 10 positions agree with TRBD1. Germline loops: CDR1 SGHDT, CDR2 YYEEEE. With 4 bases clipped from V and 8 bases from J, the junction kept 5 bases outside the gene matches. CDR3 length equals 14 residues. The CDR3 nucleotides are TGTGCCAGCAGCGGACAGGGGGGACAGGAAAAACTGTTTTTT. Encoded protein: CASSGQGGQEKLFF.

This clone was seen more than once but under ten times. The chain has TRBV6-1 and TRBJ1-5; D is unresolved. The ends were cut back, 3 bases at V and 0 bases at J, with 6 bases in the middle. The CDR3 totals 14 residues. The germline V gene encodes CDR1 MNHNS and CDR2 SASEGT. DNA for the CDR3: TGTGCCAGCAGTGAGGACTATAGCAATCAGCCCCAGCATTTT. It is translated as CASSEDYSNQPQHF.

This chain connects TRBV6-5 to TRBJ1-5; TRBD1 is a possible D gene (5 bases). The germline V gene has CDR1 MNHEY and CDR2 SVGAGI. CDR3 size: 13 residues. Between the trimmed V and J ends, which lost 0 bases and 6 bases, there was a span of 6 bases. CDR3 protein: CASSYSGAQPQHF. Written as DNA, the CDR3 is TGTGCCAGCAGTTACTCAGGGGCTCAGCCCCAGCATTTT.

CDR3 coding DNA: TGTGCCAGCATCCCGACACCTACAGATACGCAGTATTTT. Amino acid sequence: CASIPTPTDTQYF. V and J are TRBV28 and TRBJ2-3; D remains unclear. Germline CDR1 reads MDHEN; CDR2 reads SYDVKM. CDR3 length: 13 residues. The V end was cut by 7 bases, the J end by 3 bases, with 11 bases between. Full variable domain (missing parts from reference TRBV28 and TRBJ2-3): DVKVTQSSRYLVKRTGEKVFLECVQDMDHENMFWYRQDPGLGLRLIYFSYDVKMKEKGDIPEGYSVSREKKERFSLILESASTNQTSMYLCASIPTPTDTQYFGPGTRLTVL.

This clone occurred once. The V call is TRBV25-1, the J call TRBJ1-4; D might be TRBD1 (6 bases). The germline CDR1 and CDR2 sequences are MGHDK and SYGVNS. The CDR3 is made up of 17 amino acids. Trimming took 6 bases from V and 7 from J, leaving 24 bases between them. Here the CDR3 reads CASSGVRSAGAGEKLFF. CDR3 nucleotide sequence: TGTGCCAGCAGCGGAGTGAGGTCTGCAGGGGCAGGTGAAAAACTGTTTTTT. Filled out from reference TRBV25-1 and TRBJ1-4, the complete variable domain reads EADIYQTPRYLVIGTGKKITLECSQTMGHDKMYWYQQDPGMELHLIHYSYGVNSTEKGDLSSESTVSRIRTEHFPLTLESARPSHTSQYLCASSGVRSAGAGEKLFFGSGTQLSVL.

The DNA of the CDR3 is TGTGCCAGCAGTTTAGACACAGGGTCTAACACTGAAGCTTTCTTT. Its translation: CASSLDTGSNTEAFF. This chain uses TRBV2 with TRBJ1-1; tentative D call: TRBD1 (6 bases). The ends were cut back, 5 bases at V and 2 bases at J, with 15 bases in the middle. The V gene's germline CDR1 is SNHLY and CDR2 FYNNEI. The CDR3 is made up of 15 amino acids.

The V and J genes are TRBV4-1 and TRBJ1-1; a possible D gene is TRBD1 (6 bases). Between the trimmed V and J ends, which lost 4 bases and 1 base, there was a span of 10 bases. CDR3 size: 14 residues. The V gene's germline CDR1 is MGHRA and CDR2 YSYEKL. CDR3: CASSRGTSNTEAFF. The CDR3 DNA is TGCGCCAGCAGCCGGGGGACATCGAACACTGAAGCTTTCTTT.

The chain is built from TRBV18 and TRBJ2-7; the D is unclear. This CDR3 comprises 15 residues. The V end lost 1 base, the J end lost 2 bases, and 12 bases lay between the germline ends. Germline V CDR1 and CDR2: KGHSH, LQKENI. This chain's CDR3 is CASSPRITATYEQYF. The DNA of the CDR3 is TGTGCCAGCTCACCACGGATTACAGCCACCTACGAGCAGTACTTC. Complete variable domain (other parts from reference TRBV18 and TRBJ2-7): NAGVMQNPRHLVRRRGQEARLRCSPMKGHSHVYWYRQLPEEGLKFMVYLQKENIIDESGMPKERFSAEFPKEGPSILRIQQVVRGDSAAYFCASSPRITATYEQYFGPGTRLTVT.

The V gene is TRBV10-3, the J gene TRBJ2-2; 8 bases map to TRBD1. The ends lost 3 bases at V and 1 base at J; junction bases unmatched: 4. Germline V gene sequence: CDR1 ENHRY, CDR2 SYGVKD. The CDR3 has 16 amino acids. CDR3 bases: TGTGCCATCAGTGATGGAGGACAGGGGAACACCGGGGAGCTGTTTTTT. Its protein is CAISDGGQGNTGELFF.

The rearrangement uses TRBV5-1 and TRBJ2-6; 7 bases fit TRBD1. Germline CDR1 SGHRS, CDR2 YFSETQ. CDR3 length equals 16 residues. Germline trimming cut 3 bases from V and 0 bases from J; bases unmatched to any gene: 3. DNA of the CDR3: TGCGCCAGCAGCTGGGACAGCTCCTCTGGGGCCAACGTCCTGACTTTC. It yields the protein CASSWDSSSGANVLTF.

The chain couples TRBV18 to TRBJ1-5; the D is unclear. Germline assignment: CDR1 KGHSH and CDR2 LQKENI. Trimming pared 2 bases from V and 4 bases from J, leaving 12 bases between. The length of the CDR3 is 15 residues. CDR3 DNA sequence: TGTGCCAGCTCACCATTGAGCCAGGCTAATCAGCCCCAGCATTTT. It yields the protein CASSPLSQANQPQHF.

The rearrangement joins TRBV5-1 to TRBJ2-7; tentatively, D is TRBD2 (6 bases). Per the germline V gene, CDR1 is SGHRS and CDR2 is YFSETQ. The CDR3 extends over 15 amino acids. The germline V and J ends were trimmed by 4 bases and 0 bases, with 14 bases remaining between them. CDR3 DNA: TGCGCCAGCAGCCGCGGGGAGGATTCCTCCTACGAGCAGTACTTC. Residues: CASSRGEDSSYEQYF.

The rearrangement joins TRBV11-2 to TRBJ1-2; TRBD1 matches at 9 bases. CDR1 and CDR2 from the germline V gene are SGHAT and FQNNGV. CDR3 length: 14 amino acids. V shed 4 bases and J 7 bases; nucleotides not matched to a gene: 7. The CDR3 nucleotides are TGTGCCAGCAGCTCCGGGACAGGGTCTATTGGCTACACCTTC. Its protein is CASSSGTGSIGYTF.

This clone was counted once. The rearrangement joins TRBV2 to TRBJ1-1, with 7 bases lining up with TRBD1. Trimming at V came to 6 bases and at J to 0 bases, leaving 4 bases not matched to a gene. The germline V gene encodes CDR1 SNHLY and CDR2 FYNNEI. There are 14 residues in the CDR3. The CDR3 DNA follows: TGTGCCAGCAGACCGGGACAGATGAACACTGAAGCTTTCTTT. This translates into CASRPGQMNTEAFF.

V and J are TRBV6-5 and TRBJ2-5; TRBD2 agrees at 7 bases. Germline V gene lookup returns CDR1 MNHEY and CDR2 SVGAGI. The trim removed 8 bases at V and 2 bases at J, leaving 8 bases unmatched. The CDR3 has 14 amino acids. The chain's CDR3 is CASERAGGQETQYF. The CDR3, as DNA: TGTGCCAGCGAGCGGGCCGGGGGGCAAGAGACCCAGTACTTC.

The chain carries TRBV9 and TRBJ2-3, with TRBD1 matching over 9 bases. Germline CDR1 and CDR2: SGDLS and YYNGEE. After removal of 3 bases from V and 11 bases from J, the junction contained 10 bases not matched to a gene. The CDR3 is 14 residues long. CDR3 nucleotide sequence: TGTGCCAGCAGCGCGGTGGGGACAGGGTTGGGGCAGTATTTT. This codes for CASSAVGTGLGQYF.

The J gene is TRBJ1-5, the V gene TRBV18; 8 bases map to TRBD1. V shed 6 bases, J shed 5 bases, and the junction held 0 bases outside the gene matches. This CDR3 region has 12 residues. Germline loops: CDR1 KGHSH, CDR2 LQKENI. In DNA form, the CDR3 reads TGTGCCAGCTCGACAGGGGATCAGCCCCAGCATTTT. This sequence encodes CASSTGDQPQHF.

The chain recombines TRBV4-1 with TRBJ2-7, with a tentative D call TRBD2 (6 bases). The CDR3 covers 12 residues. Trimming left V 4 bases short and J 4 bases short, with 8 bases between. Germline values: CDR1 MGHRA, CDR2 YSYEKL. The CDR3 reads CASSLGGYEQYF. CDR3 DNA sequence: TGCGCCAGCAGCCTGGGGGGATACGAGCAGTACTTC.

This sequence joins TRBV6-5 and TRBJ1-2; 9 nucleotides align to TRBD1. CDR3 length: 14 amino acids. From germline, CDR1 is MNHEY and CDR2 SVGAGI. With 6 bases clipped from V and 4 bases from J, the junction kept 6 bases outside the gene matches. The CDR3 loop reads CASSHRGPLYGYTF. The CDR3 coding sequence is TGTGCCAGCAGCCACAGGGGGCCCCTCTATGGCTACACCTTC.

The genes are TRBV11-2 and TRBJ1-5; 9 bases align to TRBD1. Germline V gene sequence: CDR1 SGHAT, CDR2 FQNNGV. CDR3 length: 16 amino acids. Germline trimming cut 0 bases from V and 3 bases from J; bases unmatched to any gene: 3. Written as DNA, the CDR3 is TGTGCCAGCAGCTTAGACTGGACAGGGGACAATCAGCCCCAGCATTTT. Translated, it gives CASSLDWTGDNQPQHF. Full variable domain (outside the CDR3, taken from reference TRBV11-2 and TRBJ1-5): EAGVAQSPRYKIIEKRQSVAFWCNPISGHATLYWYQQILGQGPKLLIQFQNNGVVDDSQLPKDRFSAERLKGVDSTLKIQPAKLEDSAVYLCASSLDWTGDNQPQHFGDGTRLSIL.

The chain uses TRBV7-9 and TRBJ2-3; 12 bases line up with TRBD2. V shed 5 bases, J shed 4 bases, and the junction held 10 bases outside the gene matches. The CDR3 extends over 17 amino acids. Germline loops: CDR1 SEHNR, CDR2 FQNEAQ (reference sequence). CDR3 in DNA: TGTGCCAGCAGCCGACTAGCGGGGGAGGTAGTCTCAGATACGCAGTATTTT. It translates to CASSRLAGEVVSDTQYF.

This rearrangement joins TRBV10-3 to TRBJ2-3; TRBD1 aligns across 8 bases. The CDR3 has 13 amino acids. Trimming cost V 6 bases and J 4 bases; bases outside gene matches: 3. CDR1 is ENHRY and CDR2 is SYGVKD in the germline V gene. The DNA for the CDR3 is TGTGCCATCAGGCCAGGGGGCTCAGATACGCAGTATTTT. It encodes CAIRPGGSDTQYF.

V is TRBV6-1 and J is TRBJ2-7; TRBD1 is a possible D gene (5 bases). The germline CDR1 and CDR2 sequences are MNHNS and SASEGT. The CDR3 is 14 amino acids. V was clipped by 6 bases and J by 4 bases, with 16 bases between them. This CDR3 reads CASSSPRVRYEQYF. CDR3 nucleotides: TGTGCCAGCAGCTCACCCAGGGTAAGGTACGAGCAGTACTTC.